This T cell receptor (beta chain) derives from a study of beta chain features in type 1 diabetes. At the level of the study: Sorted cells examined across all samples numbered some 98 million.

The sequenced template was cDNA made from the entire isolated RNA. TCRdb keeps only in-frame clones here, not all; method: immunoSEQ multiplex PCR. The sample lists fewer than 250,000 clones, about 10% occurring once. The CDR3 is made up of 13 amino acids. Trimming took 8 bases from V and 5 from J; bases not matched to a gene: 8. The germline gives CDR1 SNHLY, CDR2 FYNNEI. This clonotype was obtained from a woman aged 18-35 years in good health. Sequenced input: naive CD4+ T cells from blood. This chain links TRBV2 with TRBJ1-1; 7 bases align to TRBD1. The CDR3 DNA reads as TGTGCCAGCTCTACGACAGGGAGGACTGAAGCTTTCTTT. Translation: CASSTTGRTEAFF.